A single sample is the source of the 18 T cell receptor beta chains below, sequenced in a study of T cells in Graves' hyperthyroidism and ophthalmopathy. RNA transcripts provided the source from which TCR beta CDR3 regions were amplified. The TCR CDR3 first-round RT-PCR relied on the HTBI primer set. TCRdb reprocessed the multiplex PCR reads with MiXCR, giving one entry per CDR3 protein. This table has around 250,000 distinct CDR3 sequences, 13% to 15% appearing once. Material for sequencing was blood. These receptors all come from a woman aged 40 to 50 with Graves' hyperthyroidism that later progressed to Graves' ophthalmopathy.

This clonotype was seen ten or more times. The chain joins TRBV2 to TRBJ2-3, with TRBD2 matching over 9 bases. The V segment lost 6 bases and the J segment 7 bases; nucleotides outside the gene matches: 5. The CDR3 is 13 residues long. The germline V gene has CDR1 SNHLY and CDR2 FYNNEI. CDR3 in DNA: TGTGCCAGCAGGGCCGCGGGAGGGCATACGCAGTATTTT. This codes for CASRAAGGHTQYF. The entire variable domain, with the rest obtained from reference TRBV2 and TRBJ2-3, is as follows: EPEVTQTPSHQVTQMGQEVILRCVPISNHLYFYWYRQILGQKVEFLVSFYNNEISEKSEIFDDQFSVERPDGSNFTLKIRSTKLEDSAMYFCASRAAGGHTQYFGPGTRLTVL.

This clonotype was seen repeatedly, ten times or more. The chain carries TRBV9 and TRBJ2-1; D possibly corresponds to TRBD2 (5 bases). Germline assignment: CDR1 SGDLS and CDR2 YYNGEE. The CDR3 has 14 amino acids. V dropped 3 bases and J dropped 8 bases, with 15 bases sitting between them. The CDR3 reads CASSEAGRGDEQFF. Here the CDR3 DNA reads TGTGCCAGCAGCGAGGCGGGCCGAGGTGATGAGCAGTTCTTC.

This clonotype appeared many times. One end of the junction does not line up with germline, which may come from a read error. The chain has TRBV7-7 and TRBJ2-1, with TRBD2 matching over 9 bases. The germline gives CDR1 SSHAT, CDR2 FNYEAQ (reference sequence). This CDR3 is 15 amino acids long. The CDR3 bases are TGTGCTAGCAGCCCCGGGCTAGCGGGACGTAATGAGCAGTTCTTC. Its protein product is CASSPGLAGRNEQFF.

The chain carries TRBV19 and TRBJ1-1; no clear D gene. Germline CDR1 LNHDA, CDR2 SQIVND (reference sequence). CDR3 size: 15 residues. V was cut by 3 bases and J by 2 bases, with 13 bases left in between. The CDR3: CASSMVWGGNTEAFF. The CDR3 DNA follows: TGTGCCAGTAGTATGGTGTGGGGTGGCAACACTGAAGCTTTCTTT.

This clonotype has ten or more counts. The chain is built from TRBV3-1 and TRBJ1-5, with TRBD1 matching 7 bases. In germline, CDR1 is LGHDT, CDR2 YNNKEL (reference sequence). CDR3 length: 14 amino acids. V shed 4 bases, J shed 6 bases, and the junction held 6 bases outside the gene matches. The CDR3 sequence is CASSPYRGGQPQHF. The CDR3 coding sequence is TGTGCCAGCAGCCCGTACAGGGGAGGTCAGCCCCAGCATTTT.

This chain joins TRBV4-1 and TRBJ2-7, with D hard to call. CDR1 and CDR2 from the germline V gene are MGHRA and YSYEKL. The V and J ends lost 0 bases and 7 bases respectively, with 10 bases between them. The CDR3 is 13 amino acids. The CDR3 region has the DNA TGCGCCAGCAGCCAAGAATTCTTCCAGGAGCAGTACTTC. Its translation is CASSQEFFQEQYF.

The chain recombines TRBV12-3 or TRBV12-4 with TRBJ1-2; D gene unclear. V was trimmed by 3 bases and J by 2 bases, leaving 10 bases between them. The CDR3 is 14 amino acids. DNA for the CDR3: TGTGCCAGCAGTTTGGGGTTTTCCAACTATGGCTACACCTTC. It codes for CASSLGFSNYGYTF.

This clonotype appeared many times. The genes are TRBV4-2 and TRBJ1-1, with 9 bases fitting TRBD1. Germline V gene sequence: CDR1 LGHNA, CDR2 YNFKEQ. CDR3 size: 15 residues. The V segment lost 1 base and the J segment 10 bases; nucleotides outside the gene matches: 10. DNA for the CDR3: TGTGCCAGCAGCCAAGTTGGGACAGGGATGGGGGGAGCTTTCTTT. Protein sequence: CASSQVGTGMGGAFF.

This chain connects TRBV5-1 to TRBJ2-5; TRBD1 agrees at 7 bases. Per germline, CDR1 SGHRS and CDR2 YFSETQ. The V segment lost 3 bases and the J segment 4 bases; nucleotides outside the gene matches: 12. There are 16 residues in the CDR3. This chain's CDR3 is CASSSTKTPGGETQYF. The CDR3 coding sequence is TGCGCCAGCAGCTCAACAAAGACACCAGGGGGAGAGACCCAGTACTTC.

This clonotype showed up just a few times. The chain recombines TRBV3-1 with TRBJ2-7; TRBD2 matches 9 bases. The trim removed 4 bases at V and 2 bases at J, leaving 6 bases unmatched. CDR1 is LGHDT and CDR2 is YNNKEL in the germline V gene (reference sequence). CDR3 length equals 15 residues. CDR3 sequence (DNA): TGTGCCAGCAGCCTGTCTGCGGGAGGGCCCTACGAGCAGTACTTC. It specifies CASSLSAGGPYEQYF.

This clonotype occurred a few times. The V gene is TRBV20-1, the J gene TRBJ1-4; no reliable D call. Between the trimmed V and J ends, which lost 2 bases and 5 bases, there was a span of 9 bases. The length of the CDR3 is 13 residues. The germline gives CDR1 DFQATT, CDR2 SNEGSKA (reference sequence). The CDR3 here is CSARLAINEKLFF. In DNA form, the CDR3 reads TGCAGTGCTAGACTGGCTATAAATGAAAAACTGTTTTTT.

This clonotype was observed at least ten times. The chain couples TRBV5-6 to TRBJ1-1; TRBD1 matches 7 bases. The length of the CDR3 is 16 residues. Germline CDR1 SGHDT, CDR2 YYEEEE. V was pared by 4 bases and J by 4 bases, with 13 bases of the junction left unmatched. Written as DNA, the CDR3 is TGTGCCAGCAGCCCGACCCGCGGGACAGAGGGCACTGAAGCTTTCTTT. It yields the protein CASSPTRGTEGTEAFF.

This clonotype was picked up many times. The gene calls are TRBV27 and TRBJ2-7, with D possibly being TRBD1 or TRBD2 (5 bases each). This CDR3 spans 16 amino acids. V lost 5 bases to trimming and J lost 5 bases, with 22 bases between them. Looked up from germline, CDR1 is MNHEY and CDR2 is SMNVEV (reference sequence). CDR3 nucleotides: TGTGCCAGCAGTGCCCTCTCACGGGGTCAGGGACACGAGCAGTACTTC. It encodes CASSALSRGQGHEQYF.

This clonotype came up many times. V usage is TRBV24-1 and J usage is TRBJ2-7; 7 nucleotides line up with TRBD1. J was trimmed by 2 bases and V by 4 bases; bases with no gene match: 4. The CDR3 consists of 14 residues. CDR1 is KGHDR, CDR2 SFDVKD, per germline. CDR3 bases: TGTGCCACCAGTGAGGCAGGGGGTCCCTACGAGCAGTACTTC. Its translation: CATSEAGGPYEQYF.

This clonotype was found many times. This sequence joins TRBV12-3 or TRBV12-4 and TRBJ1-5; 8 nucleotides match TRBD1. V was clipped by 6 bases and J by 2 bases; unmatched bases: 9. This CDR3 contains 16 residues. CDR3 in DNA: TGTGCCAGCAGCCCCAACAGGGGGGGTGGCAATCAGCCCCAGCATTTT. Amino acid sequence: CASSPNRGGGNQPQHF.

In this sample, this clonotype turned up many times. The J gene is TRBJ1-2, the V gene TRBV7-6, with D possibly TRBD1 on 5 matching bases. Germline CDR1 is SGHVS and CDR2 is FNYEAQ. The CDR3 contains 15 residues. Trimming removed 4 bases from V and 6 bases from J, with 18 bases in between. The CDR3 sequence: CASSWIPGQSDGYTF. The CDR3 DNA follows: TGTGCCAGCAGCTGGATTCCAGGGCAGTCAGATGGCTACACCTTC.

The DNA for the CDR3 is TGCAGTGCTAGAGATATGCGTCGGGCAGGGGGTTCCTACAATGAGCAGTTCTTC. As protein: CSARDMRRAGGSYNEQFF. V gene TRBV20-1 combines with J gene TRBJ2-1; TRBD1 aligns across 7 bases. The J segment lost 1 base and the V segment lost 0 bases, leaving 12 bases of the junction unmatched. CDR3 size: 18 residues. CDR1 and CDR2 (germline): DFQATT, SNEGSKA (reference sequence).

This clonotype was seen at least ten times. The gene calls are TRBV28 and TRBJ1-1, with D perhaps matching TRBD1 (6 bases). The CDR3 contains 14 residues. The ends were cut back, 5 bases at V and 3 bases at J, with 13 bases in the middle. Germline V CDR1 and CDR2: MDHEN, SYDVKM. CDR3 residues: CASSPPDSYTEAFF. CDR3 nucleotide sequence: TGTGCCAGCAGTCCCCCGGACAGCTACACTGAAGCTTTCTTT.